A selection of T cell receptor beta chains follows, all from one sample in a study of blood T cell repertoires in COVID-19. Generated by immunoSEQ multiplex PCR, the TCRdb table keeps only in-frame clones and is missing some. Here the sample spans approximately 69,000 clones, roughly 82% being singletons. Sequenced: peripheral blood. The receptors shown here come from a woman older than 75 with acute or convalescent COVID-19. Each CDR3 is given with its conserved first and last residue. The D gene is left open where the match is weak. Size tells how often a clone was seen (once, few, many) or the class of an expanded clone, and some rows leave it out.

v_call	clone_size	d_call	j_call	cdr3_aa	cdr3_nt
TRBV27	.	.	TRBJ2-3	CASSFVGARTDTQYF	TGTGCCAGCAGTTTCGTGGGCGCAAGGACAGATACGCAGTATTTT
TRBV5-1	.	TRBD2	TRBJ2-2	CASSLHSGSRSTGELFF	TGCGCCAGCAGCTTGCATAGCGGGAGTAGAAGCACCGGGGAGCTGTTTTTT
TRBV28	.	.	TRBJ1-1	CASSSNSPRMAFF	TGTGCCAGCAGTTCGAACAGCCCCCGGATGGCTTTCTTT
TRBV19	few	.	TRBJ1-5	CASSSDGDRNQPQHF	TGTGCCAGTAGTTCTGATGGTGACAGAAATCAGCCCCAGCATTTT
TRBV2	medium-sized	TRBD1	TRBJ2-2	CASSVHRGEAGELFF	TGTGCCAGCAGTGTCCACAGGGGGGAAGCCGGGGAGCTGTTTTTT
TRBV7-9	.	TRBD2	TRBJ2-5	CASSLARTGGLETQYF	TGTGCCAGCAGCTTAGCGCGGACGGGAGGGCTGGAGACCCAGTACTTC
TRBV20-1	.	TRBD1	TRBJ1-2	CSASLGGFHYGYTF	TGCAGTGCTAGTTTAGGGGGCTTTCACTATGGCTACACCTTC
TRBV28	.	TRBD1	TRBJ2-1	CASESTGVGSYNEQFF	TGTGCCAGTGAATCCACAGGGGTTGGGAGCTACAATGAGCAGTTCTTC
TRBV7-2	few	.	TRBJ2-5	CASSLAIRETQYF	TGTGCCAGCAGCTTGGCCATACGAGAGACCCAGTACTTC
TRBV5-4	.	.	TRBJ2-1	CASSLGPNNEQFF	TGTGCCAGCAGCTTGGGGCCGAACAATGAGCAGTTCTTC
TRBV5-4	.	.	TRBJ2-1	CASSLGQRPGYEQFF	TGTGCCAGCAGCTTGGGGCAACGACCAGGCTATGAGCAGTTCTTC
TRBV2	.	.	TRBJ2-7	CASSVGGPYEQYF	TGTGCCAGCAGTGTAGGAGGACCATACGAGCAGTACTTC
TRBV5-1	once	TRBD2	TRBJ2-5	CASSLAAGAGGETQYF	TGCGCCAGCAGCTTGGCGGCGGGAGCGGGGGGAGAGACCCAGTACTTC
TRBV6-1	.	.	TRBJ2-3	CASSEGGHPSTDTQYF	TGTGCCAGCAGTGAAGGTGGGCATCCAAGCACAGATACGCAGTATTTT
TRBV14	.	TRBD2	TRBJ2-1	CASSQESAVSGRQYNEQFF	TGTGCCAGCAGCCAAGAGTCTGCTGTTAGCGGGAGACAGTACAATGAGCAGTTCTTC
TRBV5-8	.	TRBD1	TRBJ2-1	CASSWDRPNEQFF	TGTGCCAGCAGCTGGGACAGGCCCAATGAGCAGTTCTTC
TRBV5-1	.	TRBD1	TRBJ2-7	CASSSTRQAQGATKEQYF	TGCGCCAGCAGCTCAACTCGACAAGCCCAGGGGGCTACTAAAGAGCAGTACTTC
TRBV7-6	few	TRBD1	TRBJ2-3	CASSLAWDRGTDTQYF	TGTGCCAGCAGCTTAGCGTGGGACAGGGGTACAGATACGCAGTATTTT